The clone carrying this T cell receptor (beta chain) was seen a few times. Its antigen remains unidentified. This specimen belongs to a study of naive and memory T cell subsets. Findings of the study overall: Activation and differentiation may alter RNA-based TCR counts. Diversity fell and Gini index rose from naive through CM, EM, EMRA.

Two oligonucleotides, mixed equimolar, formed the beta constant-region primer covering TRBC1 and TRBC2. Ligated cDNA was amplified by four rounds of PCR with nested alpha and beta constant-region primers and SP2. TCRdb recomputed calls from the UMI-ligation and nested PCR reads with MiXCR, one row per CDR3 protein. This table holds some 15,000 distinct CDR3 sequences, just over 8.5% found once. With 4 bases removed from V and 0 bases from J, the gap between germline ends came to 7 bases. CDR3 size: 15 residues. The germline CDR1 and CDR2 sequences are SGHDN and FVKESK. The specimen sequenced was central memory CD8+ T cells from blood. The receptor was isolated from a human donor in good health. The chain recombines TRBV14 with TRBJ1-6, with D perhaps matching TRBD1 (5 bases). The CDR3 sequence is CASSRQNSYNSPLHF. CDR3 coding DNA: TGTGCCAGCAGCCGACAGAACTCCTATAATTCACCCCTCCACTTT.